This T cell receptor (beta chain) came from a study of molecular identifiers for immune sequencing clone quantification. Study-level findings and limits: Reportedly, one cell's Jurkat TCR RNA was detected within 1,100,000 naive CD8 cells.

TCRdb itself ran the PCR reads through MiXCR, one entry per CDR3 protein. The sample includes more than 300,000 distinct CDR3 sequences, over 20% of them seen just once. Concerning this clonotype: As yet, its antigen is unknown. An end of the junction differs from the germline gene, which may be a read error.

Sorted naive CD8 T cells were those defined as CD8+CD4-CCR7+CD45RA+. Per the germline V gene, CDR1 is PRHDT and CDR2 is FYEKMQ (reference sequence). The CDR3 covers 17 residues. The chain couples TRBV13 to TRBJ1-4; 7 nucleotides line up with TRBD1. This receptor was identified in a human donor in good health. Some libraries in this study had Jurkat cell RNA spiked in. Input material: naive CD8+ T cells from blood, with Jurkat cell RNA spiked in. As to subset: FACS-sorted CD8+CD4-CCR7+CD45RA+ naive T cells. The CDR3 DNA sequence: TGTGCCAGCAGCTATAGGACAGGCGACGCAACTAATGAAAACCTGTTTTTT. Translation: CASSYRTGDATNENLFF.